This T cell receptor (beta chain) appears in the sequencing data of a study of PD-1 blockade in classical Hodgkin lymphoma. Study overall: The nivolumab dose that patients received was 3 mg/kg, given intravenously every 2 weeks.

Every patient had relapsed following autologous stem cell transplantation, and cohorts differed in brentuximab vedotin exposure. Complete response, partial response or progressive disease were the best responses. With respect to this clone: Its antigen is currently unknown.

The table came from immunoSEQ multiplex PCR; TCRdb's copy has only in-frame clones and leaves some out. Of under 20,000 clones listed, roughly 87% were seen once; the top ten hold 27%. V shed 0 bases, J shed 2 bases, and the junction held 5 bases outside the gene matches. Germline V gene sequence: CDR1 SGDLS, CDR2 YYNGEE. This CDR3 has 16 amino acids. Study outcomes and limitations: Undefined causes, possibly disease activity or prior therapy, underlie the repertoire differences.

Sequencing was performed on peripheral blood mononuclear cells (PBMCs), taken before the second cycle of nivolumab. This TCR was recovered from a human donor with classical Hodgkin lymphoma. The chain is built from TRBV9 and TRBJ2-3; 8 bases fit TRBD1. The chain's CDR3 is CASSVARTGITDTQYF. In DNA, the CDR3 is TGTGCCAGCAGCGTAGCCAGGACAGGGATCACAGATACGCAGTATTTT.